The T cell receptor (beta chain) described here comes from a study of T cell repertoires in cytomegalovirus infection. MiXCR, run by TCRdb on the reads, gives a single entry per CDR3 protein. The sample holds under 300,000 distinct CDR3 sequences, about 12% seen once. This CDR3 comprises 14 residues. V was trimmed by 1 base and J by 5 bases, leaving 11 bases between them. V and J are TRBV12-3 or TRBV12-4 and TRBJ1-2; D gene uncertain. Sequencing was performed on PBMCs. The source is a human donor in good health (CMV status not recorded). Some clones in this sample may be carry-over from other donors' samples. CDR3 sequence: CASSLGYEGYGYTF. DNA of the CDR3: TGTGCCAGCAGTTTAGGATATGAGGGTTATGGCTACACCTTC.